Detailed here is one TCR beta chain. This CDR3 has 15 amino acids. Per germline, CDR1 ENHRY and CDR2 SYGVKD. The V end lost 0 bases, the J end lost 5 bases, and 13 bases lay between the germline ends. The entry originates in a study of cytomegalovirus exposure and HLA in healthy donors. Amplification used 60 Vbeta primers and 13 Jbeta primers. Data came from immunoSEQ multiplex PCR; TCRdb stores just in-frame clones and leaves some out. The sample holds about 120,000 clones, 80% seen once. This sequence was found in a female donor in good health and CMV-seropositive. The rearrangement joins TRBV10-3 to TRBJ1-1; tentative D call: TRBD1 (6 bases). The source material was PBMCs. This CDR3 reads CAISESIRGWTEAFF. For the CDR3, the DNA is TGTGCCATCAGTGAGTCAATCAGGGGTTGGACTGAAGCTTTCTTT.